Each of the 26 T cell receptor beta chains below was sequenced from the same sample in a study of blood T cell repertoires in COVID-19. This table comes from immunoSEQ multiplex PCR, and its TCRdb copy is limited to in-frame clones, with some not included. The table lists over 90,000 clones, 86% of them singletons. Sequenced: peripheral blood. These receptors came from a man aged 80 or over with acute or convalescent COVID-19.

The chain employs TRBV6-2 or TRBV6-3 and TRBJ1-2, with D possibly TRBD1 on 5 matching bases. The V end lost 2 bases, the J end lost 3 bases, and 10 bases lay between the germline ends. The CDR3 has 14 amino acids. Germline loops: CDR1 MNHEY, CDR2 SVGEGT. The CDR3 region has the DNA TGTGCCAGCAGTTACGGGGGAGGATACTATGGCTACACCTTC. Amino acid sequence: CASSYGGGYYGYTF.

The chain uses TRBV23-1 and TRBJ1-6; D is possibly TRBD1 (5 bases). TRBV23-1 is flagged as an ORF with uncertain function. Trimming left V 8 bases short and J 4 bases short, with 12 bases between. The CDR3 has 14 residues. CDR3 sequence (DNA): TGCGCCAGCGCGCCGGGGGGTTATAATTCACCCCTCCACTTT. Its translation is CASAPGGYNSPLHF.

CDR3 sequence: CASSLAVTGGSYEQYF. The CDR3 DNA is TGCGCCAGCAGCTTGGCGGTGACAGGGGGCAGCTACGAGCAGTACTTC. The genes are TRBV5-1 and TRBJ2-7; 10 positions agree with TRBD1. This CDR3 has 16 amino acids. Trimming at V came to 0 bases and at J to 3 bases, leaving 6 bases not matched to a gene. The germline CDR1 and CDR2 sequences are SGHRS and YFSETQ.

V and J are TRBV28 and TRBJ1-2; the match to TRBD1 covers 7 bases. Trimming took 3 bases from V and 4 from J; bases not matched to a gene: 8. This CDR3 is built from 15 residues. Germline V gene sequence: CDR1 MDHEN, CDR2 SYDVKM. CDR3 protein: CASSLDRPRGYGYTF. Written as DNA, the CDR3 is TGTGCCAGCAGTTTGGACAGGCCAAGGGGCTATGGCTACACCTTC.

This chain links TRBV12-3 or TRBV12-4 with TRBJ2-7; D is perhaps TRBD2 (5 bases). The CDR3 consists of 12 residues. Deletions cut 7 bases from V and 6 bases from J, with 13 bases between. The CDR3 region is CASTARRGEQYF. DNA of the CDR3: TGTGCCAGCACAGCCCGCCGGGGCGAGCAGTACTTC.

This rearrangement joins TRBV6-6 to TRBJ1-6; TRBD1 agrees at 7 bases. Unmatched junction bases numbered 5, after V lost 6 bases and J lost 6 bases. The CDR3 sequence is 14 residues long. Germline CDR1 MNHNY, CDR2 SVGAGI (reference sequence). CDR3 residues: CASSRQGINSPLHF. CDR3 DNA sequence: TGTGCCAGCAGCCGACAGGGTATTAATTCACCCCTCCACTTT.

Written as DNA, the CDR3 is TGTGCCAGCAGCAAAGAGAATAGCGGGACCTATAAGGAGCAGTACTTC. Amino acid sequence: CASSKENSGTYKEQYF. The V and J genes are TRBV21-1 and TRBJ2-7; the table's D call TRBD2 went unverified against the DNA. TRBV21-1 is shown as a pseudogene. The CDR3 runs 16 residues.

This rearrangement joins TRBV7-2 to TRBJ2-7; D perhaps matches TRBD2 (6 bases). Trimming took 8 bases from V and 2 from J, leaving 10 bases between them. Germline V gene lookup returns CDR1 SGHTA and CDR2 FQGNSA. This CDR3 spans 12 amino acids. The DNA for the CDR3 is TGTGCCAGCGGGACTGCTACCTACGAGCAGTACTTC. It translates to CASGTATYEQYF. Based on the CDR3 plus reference TRBV7-2 and TRBJ2-7, the full variable domain is GAGVSQSPSNKVTEKGKDVELRCDPISGHTALYWYRQSLGQGLEFLIYFQGNSAPDKSGLPSDRFSAERTGGSVSTLTIQRTQQEDSAVYLCASGTATYEQYFGPGTRLTVT.

The V gene is TRBV2, the J gene TRBJ1-1; no clear D gene. V was clipped by 7 bases and J by 1 base, with 10 bases between them. The germline V gene encodes CDR1 SNHLY and CDR2 FYNNEI. The CDR3 contains 13 residues. The CDR3 loop reads CASKPSRNTEAFF. CDR3 sequence (DNA): TGTGCCAGCAAGCCGTCGAGGAACACTGAAGCTTTCTTT.

The J gene is TRBJ2-1, the V gene TRBV11-2, with 9 bases matching TRBD2. CDR3 length: 17 residues. CDR1 and CDR2 (germline): SGHAT, FQNNGV. V lost 3 bases and J lost 5; bases outside the gene matches: 11. This chain's CDR3 is CASSFRLASGRHNEQFF. DNA for the CDR3: TGTGCCAGCAGCTTCAGACTAGCCAGCGGGAGGCACAATGAGCAGTTCTTC.

The chain combines TRBV28 with TRBJ2-3; TRBD2 aligns across 9 bases. Per germline, CDR1 MDHEN and CDR2 SYDVKM. The CDR3 runs to 18 residues. V shed 4 bases and J 2 bases; nucleotides not matched to a gene: 13. CDR3 DNA sequence: TGTGCCAGCAGTTCCCCCCGGTCTGCGGGAGGGATCACAGATACGCAGTATTTT. Its protein is CASSSPRSAGGITDTQYF. The full variable domain, rest sourced from reference TRBV28 and TRBJ2-3, is DVKVTQSSRYLVKRTGEKVFLECVQDMDHENMFWYRQDPGLGLRLIYFSYDVKMKEKGDIPEGYSVSREKKERFSLILESASTNQTSMYLCASSSPRSAGGITDTQYFGPGTRLTVL.

The V call is TRBV7-3, the J call TRBJ2-2; D is undetermined. Germline CDR1 is SGHTA and CDR2 is FQGTGA. This CDR3 region has 13 residues. V dropped 0 bases and J dropped 5 bases, with 4 bases sitting between them. In DNA form, the CDR3 reads TGTGCCAGCAGCTTAACGTCGACCGGGGAGCTGTTTTTT. Amino acids: CASSLTSTGELFF.

This rearrangement joins TRBV6-5 to TRBJ2-7, with TRBD1 as a possible D gene (6 bases). Per germline, CDR1 MNHEY and CDR2 SVGAGI. The V gene lost 2 bases and the J gene lost 0 bases, with 14 bases spanning the gap. This CDR3 spans 16 amino acids. The CDR3 loop reads CASSYKGTLFSYEQYF. The DNA for the CDR3 is TGTGCCAGCAGTTACAAAGGGACACTCTTCTCCTACGAGCAGTACTTC.

This clone was recorded once. In DNA, the CDR3 is TGTGCCAGCAGTTCCGGGACAGGGGGCGCGAACTATGGCTACACCTTC. It yields the protein CASSSGTGGANYGYTF. This chain connects TRBV28 to TRBJ1-2; 12 nucleotides agree with TRBD1. Trimming at V came to 4 bases and at J to 2 bases, leaving 5 bases not matched to a gene. This CDR3 region has 16 residues. Germline V lookup: CDR1 MDHEN, CDR2 SYDVKM.

The rearrangement joins TRBV19 to TRBJ1-5, with 8 bases lining up with TRBD1. Germline V gene lookup returns CDR1 LNHDA and CDR2 SQIVND (reference sequence). V was pared by 2 bases and J by 4 bases, with 4 bases of the junction left unmatched. The CDR3 has 15 residues. CDR3 region: CASSITGGKNQPQHF. Written as DNA, the CDR3 is TGTGCCAGTAGTATAACAGGGGGGAAGAATCAGCCCCAGCATTTT.

The rearrangement uses TRBV9 and TRBJ2-5; 7 bases fit TRBD2. V shed 4 bases and J 5 bases; nucleotides not matched to a gene: 8. This CDR3 has 14 residues. CDR1 and CDR2 (germline): SGDLS, YYNGEE. The CDR3: CASSPSLAVETQYF. The DNA of the CDR3 is TGTGCCAGCAGCCCTTCCCTAGCGGTCGAGACCCAGTACTTC.

The chain joins TRBV2 to TRBJ2-7; no firm D call. The CDR3 runs to 13 residues. Trimming removed 5 bases from V and 1 base from J, with 9 bases in between. CDR1 and CDR2 (germline): SNHLY, FYNNEI. The CDR3 here is CASSYDKSYEQYF. CDR3 sequence (DNA): TGTGCCAGCAGTTACGACAAATCCTACGAGCAGTACTTC.

The genes are TRBV29-1 and TRBJ2-1; TRBD2 matches 7 bases. This CDR3 is 10 amino acids long. V shed 5 bases and J 12 bases; nucleotides not matched to a gene: 4. Germline V gene sequence: CDR1 SQVTM, CDR2 ANQGSEA. The DNA of the CDR3 is TGCAGCGTTTGGCGGGGGAGGCAGTTCTTC. This gives the protein CSVWRGRQFF.

The chain employs TRBV28 and TRBJ1-2, with D perhaps matching TRBD1 (6 bases). Germline lookup yields CDR1 MDHEN and CDR2 SYDVKM. The length of the CDR3 is 14 residues. Trimming pared 8 bases from V and 4 bases from J, leaving 17 bases between. Written as DNA, the CDR3 is TGTGCCAGCTCGTGGGGGGGCTCCCCCTATGGCTACACCTTC. It is translated as CASSWGGSPYGYTF.

V gene TRBV19 combines with J gene TRBJ2-1, with TRBD2 matching over 12 bases. CDR3 length: 17 residues. Germline CDR1 is LNHDA and CDR2 is SQIVND (reference sequence). The J segment lost 5 bases and the V segment lost 8 bases, leaving 13 bases of the junction unmatched. CDR3 in DNA: TGTGCCAGTCGGAGTGTAACTAGCGGGAGGATCCACAATGAGCAGTTCTTC. This gives the protein CASRSVTSGRIHNEQFF.

The V gene is TRBV5-8, the J gene TRBJ2-2; D call uncertain. This CDR3 contains 15 residues. From germline, CDR1 is SGHTS and CDR2 YDEGEE. V lost 5 bases and J 1 base, leaving 12 bases between the germline ends. CDR3 DNA: TGTGCCAGCAGTCCGCTGGCGGTGAACACCGGGGAGCTGTTTTTT. Translated, it gives CASSPLAVNTGELFF.

This clone was observed a single time. The chain couples TRBV10-2 to TRBJ2-1; TRBD2 might be the D (5 bases). V was shortened by 3 bases and J by 4 bases, with 7 bases between the two germline ends. This CDR3 comprises 13 residues. The germline CDR1 and CDR2 sequences are WSHSY and SAAADI. CDR3 bases: TGCGCCAGCAGTGAAGCGGAATACAATGAGCAGTTCTTC. Translation gives CASSEAEYNEQFF.

This clone was counted a few times. The gene calls are TRBV3-1 (or the pseudogene TRBV3-2) and TRBJ1-2; 10 bases agree with TRBD1. V was clipped by 0 bases and J by 6 bases; unmatched bases: 7. This CDR3 region has 16 residues. The germline V gene encodes CDR1 LGHDT and CDR2 YNNKEL (reference sequence). CDR3 DNA sequence: TGTGCCAGCAGCCAAGATCCCTCGACAGGGGGCGATGGCTACACCTTC. Its protein is CASSQDPSTGGDGYTF.

This sequence joins TRBV6-5 and TRBJ1-1, with 7 positions matching TRBD1. The CDR3 consists of 15 residues. Germline V gene data show CDR1 as MNHEY and CDR2 as SVGAGI. V was clipped by 8 bases and J by 1 base; unmatched bases: 10. The DNA of the CDR3 is TGTGCCAGCGGAAGGACAGGACATACGAACACTGAAGCTTTCTTT. It is translated as CASGRTGHTNTEAFF.

As DNA, the CDR3 is TGTGCCAGCTCCTTACATGCAACTAATGAAAAACTGTTTTTT. Encoded protein: CASSLHATNEKLFF. This rearrangement joins TRBV18 to TRBJ1-4; no reliable D call. V was trimmed by 6 bases and J by 0 bases, leaving 8 bases between them. CDR3 length equals 14 residues. Germline CDR1 is KGHSH and CDR2 is LQKENI. The variable domain in full, with the rest retrieved from reference TRBV18 and TRBJ1-4, is NAGVMQNPRHLVRRRGQEARLRCSPMKGHSHVYWYRQLPEEGLKFMVYLQKENIIDESGMPKERFSAEFPKEGPSILRIQQVVRGDSAAYFCASSLHATNEKLFFGSGTQLSVL.

The rearrangement links TRBV28 to TRBJ2-3; the match to TRBD1 covers 8 bases. V was pared by 4 bases and J by 8 bases, with 20 bases of the junction left unmatched. This CDR3 is 18 amino acids long. Per the germline V gene, CDR1 is MDHEN and CDR2 is SYDVKM. In DNA, the CDR3 is TGTGCCAGCAGTTCCCCTACCGGAGGACAGGGAAGGAGGGGTACGCAGTATTTT. Its protein is CASSSPTGGQGRRGTQYF.